This T cell receptor beta chain was retrieved from a study of T cell responses to AZD1222 COVID-19 vaccine. Study findings and constraints: Only a handful of people who got AZD1222 tested seropositive at baseline. A mostly white British donor set with more females was recruited, and clonal diversity was possibly underestimated. Unmutated variant regions are reportedly the target of nearly half of TCRs that are spike-specific. The breadth and depth of Spike-specific TCRs increased once two AZD1222 doses had been given.

The CDR3 consists of 15 residues. Germline-derived CDR1 and CDR2 are MGHRA and YSYEKL. Unmatched junction bases numbered 9, after V lost 6 bases and J lost 3 bases. The protocol was immunoSEQ multiplex PCR, while the TCRdb copy is restricted to in-frame clones and leaves out a portion. The sample lists about 150,000 clones; about 92% were seen once. About this clone itself: The target antigen is unknown.

This material consisted of peripheral blood, taken 28 days after the second AZD1222 dose. The V and J genes are TRBV4-1 and TRBJ2-3, with 7 bases that match TRBD2. This receptor was identified in an adult who received the AZD1222 COVID-19 vaccine. The chain's CDR3 is CASSRLAGETDTQYF. For the CDR3, the DNA is TGCGCCAGCAGTAGACTAGCAGGAGAAACAGATACGCAGTATTTT.